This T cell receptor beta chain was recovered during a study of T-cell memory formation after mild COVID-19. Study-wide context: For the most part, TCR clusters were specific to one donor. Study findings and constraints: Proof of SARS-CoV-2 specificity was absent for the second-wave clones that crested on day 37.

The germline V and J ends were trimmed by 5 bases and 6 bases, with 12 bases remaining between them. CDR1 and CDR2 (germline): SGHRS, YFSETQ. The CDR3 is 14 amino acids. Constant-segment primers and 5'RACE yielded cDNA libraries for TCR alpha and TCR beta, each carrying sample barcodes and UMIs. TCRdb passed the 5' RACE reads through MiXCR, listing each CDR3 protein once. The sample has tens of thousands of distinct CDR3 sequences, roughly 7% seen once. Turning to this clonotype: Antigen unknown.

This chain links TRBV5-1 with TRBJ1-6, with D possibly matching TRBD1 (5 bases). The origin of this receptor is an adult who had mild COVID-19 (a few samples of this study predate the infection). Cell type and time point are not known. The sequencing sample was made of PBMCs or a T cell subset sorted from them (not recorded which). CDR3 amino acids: CASRHQGFNSPLHF. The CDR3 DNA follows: TGCGCCAGCAGACACCAGGGTTTTAATTCACCCCTCCACTTT.